This TCR beta chain was observed in a study of blood T cells in healthy people across ages. General study findings and limits: Strong correlation linked observed beta diversity and percent naive T cells.

It was with a sample-barcoded 5' primer and a J-beta primer mix that a second PCR of roughly 6 to 12 cycles was run. Each CDR3 protein gets one entry after TCRdb re-called the 5' RACE reads with MiXCR. The sample has approximately 2,000,000 distinct CDR3 sequences; 39% are singletons. For this clonotype: As yet, its antigen is unknown.

The receptor's source is a human donor in good health. Sequencing was carried out using blood.

The CDR3 sequence: CASSQDRGQWYEQYF. The DNA of the CDR3 is TGTGCCAGCAGCCAAGATCGAGGACAATGGTACGAGCAGTACTTC. The V gene is TRBV14, the J gene TRBJ2-7, with D possibly TRBD1 on 5 matching bases. The V gene lost 0 bases and the J gene lost 4 bases, with 13 bases spanning the gap. CDR1 SGHDN and CDR2 FVKESK come from the germline V gene. The CDR3 totals 15 residues.